The 18 T cell receptor beta chains below all came from one sample that was sequenced in a study of regulatory T cells in long-lasting Graves disease. Time point in this sample: persistent/refractory GD, antithyroid drugs over 5 years with positive TRAb. Extracted RNA from PBMCs served as the source of the TCR library. In building TCR beta libraries, iRepertoire HTBI primers were used together with Arm-PCR of CDR3 regions. TCRdb reprocessed the multiplex PCR reads with MiXCR, giving one entry per CDR3 protein. The sample has a few hundred thousand distinct CDR3 sequences; 20% to 25% are singletons. The sample here was peripheral blood mononuclear cells (PBMCs), taken when the disease was refractory, from a patient treated with antithyroid drugs. These receptor sequences come from a female donor with Graves disease.

Note on this clonotype: Possible read error: a much larger clone is one base away. The chain combines TRBV2 with TRBJ2-7; 7 bases are a match to TRBD2. This CDR3 contains 15 residues. Germline V gives CDR1 SNHLY, CDR2 FYNNEI. This CDR3 reads CASSEGGAPEYERYF. CDR3 DNA sequence: TGTGCCAGCAGTGAGGGAGGGGCGCCCGAGTACGAGCGGTACTTC.

In its sample, this clonotype was seen many times. V usage is TRBV7-2 and J usage is TRBJ2-7, with 10 bases fitting TRBD1. Germline assignment: CDR1 SGHTA and CDR2 FQGNSA. CDR3 length: 14 residues. V dropped 4 bases and J dropped 4; count of bases not matched to a gene: 4. CDR3 region: CASSWDRGLYEQYF. DNA of the CDR3: TGTGCCAGCAGCTGGGACAGGGGTCTTTACGAGCAGTACTTC.

At least ten counts were recorded for this clonotype. The rearrangement uses TRBV7-2 and TRBJ2-2, with a possible D match to TRBD1 (5 bases). V lost 5 bases to trimming and J lost 5 bases, with 21 bases between them. Germline CDR1 is SGHTA and CDR2 is FQGNSA. The CDR3 contains 17 residues. As DNA, the CDR3 is TGTGCCAGCAGCCGCGACAGCATCAGGGTCCAAACCGGGGAGCTGTTTTTT. This gives the protein CASSRDSIRVQTGELFF.

This clonotype has only a few counts. The V call is TRBV28, the J call TRBJ1-1, with TRBD1 matching 8 bases. Germline CDR1 MDHEN, CDR2 SYDVKM. This CDR3 comprises 15 residues. J lost 4 bases, V lost 6 bases, and 10 bases had no gene match. This CDR3 reads CASSPPDRVGTEAFF. Here the CDR3 DNA reads TGTGCCAGCAGCCCACCGGACAGGGTGGGCACTGAAGCTTTCTTT. The variable domain in full, completed from reference TRBV28 and TRBJ1-1, reads DVKVTQSSRYLVKRTGEKVFLECVQDMDHENMFWYRQDPGLGLRLIYFSYDVKMKEKGDIPEGYSVSREKKERFSLILESASTNQTSMYLCASSPPDRVGTEAFFGQGTRLTVV.

In the case of this clonotype: A much larger clone sits a single nucleotide away, making a read error possible. This sequence joins TRBV28 and TRBJ2-2; either TRBD1 or TRBD2 may fit D (6 bases each). This CDR3 region has 14 residues. CDR1 and CDR2 (germline): MDHEN, SYDVKM. CDR3 amino acids: CASLRHRDTGGLFF. The CDR3, as DNA: TGTGCCAGCCTGAGGCACCGGGACACCGGGGGGCTGTTTTTT.

In this sample, this clonotype turned up many times. This chain links TRBV6-5 with TRBJ1-2; unclear D gene. CDR1 and CDR2 from the germline V gene are MNHEY and SVGAGI. The CDR3 sequence is 13 residues long. Trimming took 4 bases from V and 4 from J, leaving 10 bases between them. CDR3 sequence reads: CASSSQDGYGYTF. The CDR3 nucleotides are TGTGCCAGCAGTTCCCAGGACGGCTATGGCTACACCTTC.

This clonotype was seen more than once but under ten times. The genes are TRBV7-2 and TRBJ1-3; no definite D call. V was pared by 3 bases and J by 0 bases, with 6 bases between. The CDR3 consists of 14 residues. CDR1 and CDR2 from the germline V gene are SGHTA and FQGNSA. The CDR3 sequence is CASSFRDSGNTIYF. CDR3 coding DNA: TGTGCCAGCAGCTTTAGGGACTCTGGAAACACCATATATTTT.

This clonotype was seen at least ten times. This chain connects TRBV12-3 or TRBV12-4 to TRBJ2-7; D is perhaps TRBD2 (6 bases). The length of the CDR3 is 14 residues. With 8 bases removed from V and 0 bases from J, the gap between germline ends came to 14 bases. Here the CDR3 reads CASPPEEGSYEQYF. DNA for the CDR3: TGTGCCAGCCCCCCCGAGGAGGGCTCCTACGAGCAGTACTTC.

Worth noting for this clonotype: With only one base between it and a far larger clone, this is likely a read error. The chain uses TRBV2 and TRBJ2-1, with a weak D call TRBD1 (6 bases). The CDR3 contains 13 residues. V lost 5 bases and J 10 bases, leaving 15 bases between the germline ends. The germline V gene has CDR1 SNHLY and CDR2 FYNNEI. CDR3 region: CASSWTETNEQFF. Here the CDR3 DNA reads TGTGCCAGCAGTTGGACAGAAACTAACGAGCAGTTCTTC.

This chain uses TRBV7-2 with TRBJ2-1; 7 bases align to TRBD2. The CDR3 totals 15 residues. Per germline, CDR1 SGHTA and CDR2 FQGNSA. J was trimmed by 8 bases and V by 0 bases; bases with no gene match: 7. The CDR3 DNA sequence: TGTGCCAGCAGCTTAGCAGGGTCGGGAGGATATGAGCAGTTCTTC. This sequence encodes CASSLAGSGGYEQFF.

This clonotype was seen a handful of times. This sequence joins TRBV5-1 and TRBJ2-7; 15 nucleotides match TRBD2. This CDR3 region has 18 residues. The junction had 8 bases not matched to a gene; V was cut back by 2 bases and J by 2 bases. Looked up from germline, CDR1 is SGHRS and CDR2 is YFSETQ. In nucleotides, the CDR3 is TGCGCCAGCAGCTTATGGACTAGCGGGGGGGTACTAACCTACGAGCAGTACTTC. It specifies CASSLWTSGGVLTYEQYF.

Concerning this clonotype itself: The conserved phenylalanine or tryptophan normally closing the CDR3 is absent here, so this likely arose from a read error. This sequence joins TRBV10-3 and TRBJ1-2, with 8 positions matching TRBD1. Germline V gene data show CDR1 as ENHRY and CDR2 as SYGVKD. Trimming cost V 0 bases and J 3 bases; bases outside gene matches: 3. The CDR3 length is 15 residues. CDR3 coding DNA: TGTGCCATCAGTGAGTCGACAGGGGTGGACTATGGCTACACCCTC. Its protein product is CAISESTGVDYGYTL.

Ten or more counts support this clonotype. V usage is TRBV27 and J usage is TRBJ2-4, with D possibly being TRBD1 or TRBD2 (5 bases each). The CDR3 spans 18 residues. V lost 5 bases to trimming and J lost 0 bases, with 20 bases between them. CDR1 is MNHEY and CDR2 is SMNVEV in the germline V gene (reference sequence). The CDR3 nucleotides are TGTGCCAGCAGTCCCCTAGGGGAGACGGGGTTAGCCAAAAACATTCAGTACTTC. Residues: CASSPLGETGLAKNIQYF.

Concerning this clonotype: A much larger clone is a single base away; this may be a read error. The rearrangement links TRBV3-1 to TRBJ1-6; no clear D. The CDR3 runs 12 residues. Per the germline V gene, CDR1 is LGHDT and CDR2 is YNNKEL (reference sequence). Trimming took off 2 bases at V and 9 bases at J, with 5 bases between the two ends. In nucleotides, the CDR3 is TGTGCCAGCAGCCAAAACACTTCACCCCTCCACTTT. As protein: CASSQNTSPLHF.

This chain connects TRBV28 to TRBJ2-3; D may correspond to TRBD1 or TRBD2 (5 bases each). V was clipped by 3 bases and J by 0 bases, with 10 bases between them. Germline CDR1 reads MDHEN; CDR2 reads SYDVKM. The CDR3 spans 15 residues. CDR3 loop: CASSFEGTSTDTQYF. DNA for the CDR3: TGTGCCAGCAGTTTCGAGGGGACGAGCACAGATACGCAGTATTTT.

There are many counts of this clonotype. The chain couples TRBV27 to TRBJ1-4; no clear D. Trimming left V 2 bases short and J 8 bases short, with 12 bases between. This CDR3 has 14 amino acids. Germline-derived CDR1 and CDR2 are MNHEY and SMNVEV (reference sequence). As DNA, the CDR3 is TGTGCCAGCAGTTTACGAGGAGAACCCGAAAAACTGTTTTTT. It specifies CASSLRGEPEKLFF.

This rearrangement joins TRBV4-3 to TRBJ1-2; 8 bases fit TRBD1. This CDR3 is built from 16 residues. Germline CDR1 reads LGHNA; CDR2 reads YSLEER. After removal of 0 bases from V and 6 bases from J, the junction contained 9 bases not matched to a gene. The CDR3: CASSQDWGQGANGYTF. CDR3 DNA sequence: TGCGCCAGCAGCCAAGATTGGGGCCAGGGGGCGAATGGCTACACCTTC.

Notes on this clonotype: It may be a read error: a sequence one base away is much more abundant. J is TRBJ1-5 and V is TRBV7-2; D might be TRBD1 (6 bases). Germline V gene sequence: CDR1 SGHTA, CDR2 FQGNSA. The CDR3 spans 15 residues. The germline V and J ends were trimmed by 6 bases and 7 bases, with 19 bases remaining between them. Here the CDR3 reads CASSNIRGAIQPQHF. The CDR3 bases are TGTGCCAGCAGTAATATTAGGGGGGCCATACAGCCCCAGCATTTT. Full variable domain (remainder filled in from reference TRBV7-2 and TRBJ1-5): GAGVSQSPSNKVTEKGKDVELRCDPISGHTALYWYRQSLGQGLEFLIYFQGNSAPDKSGLPSDRFSAERTGGSVSTLTIQRTQQEDSAVYLCASSNIRGAIQPQHFGDGTRLSIL.